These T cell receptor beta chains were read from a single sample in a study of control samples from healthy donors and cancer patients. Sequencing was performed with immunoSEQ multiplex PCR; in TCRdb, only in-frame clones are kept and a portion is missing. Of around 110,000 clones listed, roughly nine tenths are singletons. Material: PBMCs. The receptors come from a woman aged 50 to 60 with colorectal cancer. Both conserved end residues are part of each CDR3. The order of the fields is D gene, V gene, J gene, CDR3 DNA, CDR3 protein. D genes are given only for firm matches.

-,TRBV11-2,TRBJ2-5,TGTGCCAGCAGCTTAAACCTGATCACCACGGCAGAGACCCAGTACTTC,CASSLNLITTAETQYF
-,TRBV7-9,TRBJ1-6,TGTGCCAGCAGCTTAGGGGCAGGGGACAACTCACCCCTCCACTTT,CASSLGAGDNSPLHF
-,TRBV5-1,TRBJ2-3,TGCGCCAGCAGCTACAGGGAGGGAGCAGATACGCAGTATTTT,CASSYREGADTQYF
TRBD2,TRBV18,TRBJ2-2,TGTGCCAGCTCACCGACTAGCGGGAGGGCCGACACCGGGGAGCTGTTTTTT,CASSPTSGRADTGELFF
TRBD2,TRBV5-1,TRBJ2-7,TGCGCCAGCAGCGCGGGGGGGGACTCCCCTGGGGAGCAGTACTTC,CASSAGGDSPGEQYF
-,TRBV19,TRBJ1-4,TGTGCCAGTAGTATCGGGACGGCTAATGAAAAACTGTTTTTT,CASSIGTANEKLFF
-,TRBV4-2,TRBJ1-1,TGTGCCAGCAGCCAAGTAGGGGGGGGGAGCACTGAAGCTTTCTTT,CASSQVGGGSTEAFF
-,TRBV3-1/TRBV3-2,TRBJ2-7,TGTGCCAGCAGCCGTAACCGCAGGGGACTCTCCTACGAGCAGTACTTC,CASSRNRRGLSYEQYF
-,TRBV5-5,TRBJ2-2,TGTGCCAGCAGTTGGACTCTCTACACCGGGGAGCTGTTTTTT,CASSWTLYTGELFF
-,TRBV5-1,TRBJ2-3,TGCGCCAGCAGCTCTCCCCCGGGGGCCAACACAGATACGCAGTATTTT,CASSSPPGANTDTQYF
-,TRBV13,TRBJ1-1,TGTGCCAGCAGCCTCGGGAAGAACACTGAAGCTTTCTTT,CASSLGKNTEAFF
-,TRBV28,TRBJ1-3,TGTGCCAGCAGCGCCCCCTCCTTAAACACCATATATTTT,CASSAPSLNTIYF
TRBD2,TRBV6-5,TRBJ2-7,TGTGCCAGCAGTTGGGGTAGCGGGAGTCGAGGCGAGCAGTACTTC,CASSWGSGSRGEQYF
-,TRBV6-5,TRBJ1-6,TGTGCCAGCACTAAGGACAGAAATAATTCACCCCTCCACTTT,CASTKDRNNSPLHF
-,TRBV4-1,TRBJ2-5,TGCGCCAGCAGCCAAGGGGTTCGGGGTCTCTTGGAGACCCAGTACTTC,CASSQGVRGLLETQYF